Listed below are T cell receptor beta chains from one sample, sequenced in a study of blood T cell repertoires in COVID-19. Assay: immunoSEQ multiplex PCR; the TCRdb copy retains only in-frame clones and omits some. The sample lists 150,000 to 200,000 clones; nearly 90% were seen once. Input material: peripheral blood. The source of these receptors is a man in his forties or fifties with acute or convalescent COVID-19. Both conserved end residues are part of each CDR3. The D gene is left open where the match is weak. For some rows the clone size is stated as once, few or many, or as a class when expanded; others skip it.

-	TRBD1	TRBJ1-3	TRBV5-4	TGTGCCAGCAGCTTGATGACAGGGGATTTCAACACCATATATTTT	CASSLMTGDFNTIYF
once	-	TRBJ1-2	TRBV5-6	TGTGCCAGCAGTCCCCGCAGTCACTATGGCTACACCTTC	CASSPRSHYGYTF
-	TRBD2	TRBJ2-7	TRBV4-1	TGCGCCAGCAGCCTATTCGCAATGTTTACCGGGACTAGCGGACAAAGTGTGCAGTACTTC	CASSLFAMFTGTSGQSVQYF
-	-	TRBJ2-3	TRBV7-6	TGTGCCAGCAGCTTAGGCCCGGGGTATGAGGGAGATACGCAGTATTTT	CASSLGPGYEGDTQYF
-	-	TRBJ2-3	TRBV27	TGTGCCAGCTCCCTTAACCTAGGTCGCACAGATACGCAGTATTTT	CASSLNLGRTDTQYF
-	-	TRBJ1-5	TRBV15	TGTGCCACCAGCAGAGTCAGGTCTAGCAATCAGCCCCAGCATTTT	CATSRVRSSNQPQHF
-	TRBD2	TRBJ2-1	TRBV24-1	TGTGCCACCAGTCGGCTAGCGGGGGGATACAATGAGCAGTTCTTC	CATSRLAGGYNEQFF
-	TRBD1	TRBJ1-2	TRBV30	TGTGCCTGGAGTGTTCCAGGGGGCTTAAATTTTGGCTACACCTTC	CAWSVPGGLNFGYTF
-	TRBD1	TRBJ1-1	TRBV19	TGTGCCAGTAGTCCCGGGACAGGAAATTGGAACACTGAAGCTTTCTTT	CASSPGTGNWNTEAFF
-	-	TRBJ1-1	TRBV4-3	TGCGCCAGCAGCCAAGAGGGAGGGACTGAAGCTTTCTTT	CASSQEGGTEAFF
-	-	TRBJ2-1	TRBV2	TGTGCCAGCTCTAAGAGCTCCTACAATGAGCAGTTCTTC	CASSKSSYNEQFF
-	-	TRBJ1-2	TRBV24-1	TGTGCCACCAGTGATTCCGGGACATCTTATGGCTACACCTTC	CATSDSGTSYGYTF
-	-	TRBJ2-6	TRBV18	TGTGCCAGCTCACCACGGGCAGTGAGCTCTGGGGCCAACGTCCTGACTTTC	CASSPRAVSSGANVLTF
-	-	TRBJ1-5	TRBV19	TGTGCCAGTAGTCCACGTGACTCAGAGTATAGCAATCAGCCCCAGCATTTT	CASSPRDSEYSNQPQHF
-	TRBD2	TRBJ2-3	TRBV2	TGTGCCAGCAGTGGTGCGGGGGTTATCACAGATACGCAGTATTTT	CASSGAGVITDTQYF
-	-	TRBJ1-2	TRBV9	TGTGCCAGCAGCATTAGTCGAGGCCTTAGCTATGGCTACACCTTC	CASSISRGLSYGYTF